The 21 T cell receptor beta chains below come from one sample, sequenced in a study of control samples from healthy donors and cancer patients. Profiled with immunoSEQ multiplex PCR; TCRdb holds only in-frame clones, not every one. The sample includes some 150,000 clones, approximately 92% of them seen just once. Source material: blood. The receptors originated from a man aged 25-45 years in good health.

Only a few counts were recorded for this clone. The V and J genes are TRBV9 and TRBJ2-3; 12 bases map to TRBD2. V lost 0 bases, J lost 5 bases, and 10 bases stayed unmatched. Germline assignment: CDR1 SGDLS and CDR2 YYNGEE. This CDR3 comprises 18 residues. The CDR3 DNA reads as TGTGCCAGCAGCGTAGACCTTTCTAGCGGGGGGGCTGAAGATACGCAGTATTTT. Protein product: CASSVDLSSGGAEDTQYF.

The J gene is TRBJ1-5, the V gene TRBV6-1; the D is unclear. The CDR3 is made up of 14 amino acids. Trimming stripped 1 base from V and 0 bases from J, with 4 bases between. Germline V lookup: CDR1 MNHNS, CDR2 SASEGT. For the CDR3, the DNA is TGTGCCAGCAGTGAAGTAAGTAGCAATCAGCCCCAGCATTTT. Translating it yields CASSEVSSNQPQHF.

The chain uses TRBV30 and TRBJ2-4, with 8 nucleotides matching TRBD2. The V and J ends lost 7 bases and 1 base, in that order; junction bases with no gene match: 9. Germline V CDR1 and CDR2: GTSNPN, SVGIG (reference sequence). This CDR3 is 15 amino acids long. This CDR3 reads CASSGGREAKNIQYF. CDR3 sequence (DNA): TGTGCCTCCTCGGGGGGGCGCGAGGCCAAAAACATTCAGTACTTC.

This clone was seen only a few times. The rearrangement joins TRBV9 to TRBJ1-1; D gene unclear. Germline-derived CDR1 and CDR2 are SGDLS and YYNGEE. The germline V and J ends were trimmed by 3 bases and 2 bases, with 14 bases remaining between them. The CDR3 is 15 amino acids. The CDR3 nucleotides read TGTGCCAGCAGCGAAGACCCCGTTACAAACACTGAAGCTTTCTTT. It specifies CASSEDPVTNTEAFF.

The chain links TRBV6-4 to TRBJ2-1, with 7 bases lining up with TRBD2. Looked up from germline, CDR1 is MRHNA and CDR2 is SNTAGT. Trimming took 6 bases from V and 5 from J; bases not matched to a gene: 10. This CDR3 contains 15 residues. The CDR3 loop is CASSHANGGNNEQFF. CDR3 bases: TGTGCCAGCAGCCACGCAAACGGGGGGAACAATGAGCAGTTCTTC.

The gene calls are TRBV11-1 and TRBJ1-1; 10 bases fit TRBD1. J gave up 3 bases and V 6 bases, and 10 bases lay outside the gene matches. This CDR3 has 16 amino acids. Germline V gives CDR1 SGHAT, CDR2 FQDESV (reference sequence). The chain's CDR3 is CASRKYFGTGDTEAFF. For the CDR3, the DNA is TGTGCCAGCAGAAAATATTTCGGGACAGGGGACACTGAAGCTTTCTTT.

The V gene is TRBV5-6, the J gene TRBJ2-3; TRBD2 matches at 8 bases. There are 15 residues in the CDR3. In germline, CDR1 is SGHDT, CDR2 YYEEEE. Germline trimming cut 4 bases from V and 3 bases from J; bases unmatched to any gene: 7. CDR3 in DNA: TGTGCCAGCAGCGCCGGGGGGGGCCGGACAGATACGCAGTATTTT. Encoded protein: CASSAGGGRTDTQYF.

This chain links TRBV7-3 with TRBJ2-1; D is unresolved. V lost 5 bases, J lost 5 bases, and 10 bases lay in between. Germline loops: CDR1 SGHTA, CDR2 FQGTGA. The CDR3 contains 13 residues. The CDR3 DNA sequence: TGTGCCAGCAGCCAAGGCAACGACAATGAGCAGTTCTTC. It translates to CASSQGNDNEQFF. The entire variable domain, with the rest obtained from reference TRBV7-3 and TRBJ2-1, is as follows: GAGVSQTPSNKVTEKGKYVELRCDPISGHTALYWYRQSLGQGPEFLIYFQGTGAADDSGLPNDRFFAVRPEGSVSTLKIQRTERGDSAVYLCASSQGNDNEQFFGPGTRLTVL.

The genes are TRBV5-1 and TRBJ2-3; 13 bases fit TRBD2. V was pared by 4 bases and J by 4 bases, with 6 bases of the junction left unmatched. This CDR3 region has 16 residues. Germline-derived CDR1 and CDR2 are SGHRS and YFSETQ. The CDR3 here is CASSPTSGGAPDTQYF. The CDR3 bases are TGCGCCAGCAGCCCAACTAGCGGGGGGGCCCCAGATACGCAGTATTTT.

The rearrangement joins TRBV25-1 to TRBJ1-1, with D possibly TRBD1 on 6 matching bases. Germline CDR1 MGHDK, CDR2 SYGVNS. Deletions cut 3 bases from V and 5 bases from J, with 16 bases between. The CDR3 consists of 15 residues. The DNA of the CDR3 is TGTGCCAGCAGTGATCCTAGCAGGAGGGGGACTGAAGCTTTCTTT. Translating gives CASSDPSRRGTEAFF.

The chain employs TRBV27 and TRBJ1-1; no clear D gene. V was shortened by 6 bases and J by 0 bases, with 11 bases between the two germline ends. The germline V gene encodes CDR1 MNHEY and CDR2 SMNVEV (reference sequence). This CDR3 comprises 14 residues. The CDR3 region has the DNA TGTGCCAGCAGCAATCCAGGATTGAACACTGAAGCTTTCTTT. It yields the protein CASSNPGLNTEAFF.

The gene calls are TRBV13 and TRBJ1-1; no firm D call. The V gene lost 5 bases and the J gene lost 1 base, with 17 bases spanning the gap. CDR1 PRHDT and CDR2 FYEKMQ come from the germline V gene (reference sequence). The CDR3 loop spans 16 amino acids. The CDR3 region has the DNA TGTGCCAGCAGCACCGGGGAGTACAAAGCGAACACTGAAGCTTTCTTT. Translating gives CASSTGEYKANTEAFF. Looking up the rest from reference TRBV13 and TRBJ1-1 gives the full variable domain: AAGVIQSPRHLIKEKRETATLKCYPIPRHDTVYWYQQGPGQDPQFLISFYEKMQSDKGSIPDRFSAQQFSDYHSELNMSSLELGDSALYFCASSTGEYKANTEAFFGQGTRLTVV.

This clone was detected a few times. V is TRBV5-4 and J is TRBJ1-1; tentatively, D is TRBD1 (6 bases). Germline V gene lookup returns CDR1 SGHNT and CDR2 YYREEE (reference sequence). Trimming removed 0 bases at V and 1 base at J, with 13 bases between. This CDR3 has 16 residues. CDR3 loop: CASSLGGRTENTEAFF. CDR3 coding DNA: TGTGCCAGCAGCTTGGGGGGACGGACAGAGAACACTGAAGCTTTCTTT.

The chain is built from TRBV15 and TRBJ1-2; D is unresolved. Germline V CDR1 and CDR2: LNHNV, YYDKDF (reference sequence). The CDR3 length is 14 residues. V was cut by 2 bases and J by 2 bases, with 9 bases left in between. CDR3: CATSRINKNYGYTF. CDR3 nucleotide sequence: TGTGCCACCAGCAGAATAAACAAAAACTATGGCTACACCTTC.

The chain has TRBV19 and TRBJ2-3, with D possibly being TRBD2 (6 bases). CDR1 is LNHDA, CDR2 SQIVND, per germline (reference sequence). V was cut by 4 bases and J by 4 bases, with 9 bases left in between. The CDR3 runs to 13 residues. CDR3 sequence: CASSRGVSDTQYF. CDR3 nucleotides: TGTGCCAGTAGTAGGGGGGTCTCAGATACGCAGTATTTT.

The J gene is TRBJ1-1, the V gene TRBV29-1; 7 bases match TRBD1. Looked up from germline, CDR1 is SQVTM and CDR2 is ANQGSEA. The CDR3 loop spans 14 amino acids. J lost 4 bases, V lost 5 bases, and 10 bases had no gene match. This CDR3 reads CSVYQPGQSTEAFF. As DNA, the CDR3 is TGCAGCGTTTACCAACCGGGACAGAGCACTGAAGCTTTCTTT.

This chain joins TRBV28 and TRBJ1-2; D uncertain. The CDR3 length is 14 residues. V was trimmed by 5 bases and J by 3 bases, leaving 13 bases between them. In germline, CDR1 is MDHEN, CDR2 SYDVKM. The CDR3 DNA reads TGTGCCAGCAGTCTAGATTATCCTGACTATGGCTACACCTTC. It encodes CASSLDYPDYGYTF.

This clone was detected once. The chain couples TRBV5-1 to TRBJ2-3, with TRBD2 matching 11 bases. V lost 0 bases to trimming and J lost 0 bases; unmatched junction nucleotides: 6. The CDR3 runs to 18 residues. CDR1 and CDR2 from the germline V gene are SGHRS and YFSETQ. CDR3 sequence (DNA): TGCGCCAGCAGCTTGGGTAGACTAGCGGGGACTAGCACAGATACGCAGTATTTT. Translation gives CASSLGRLAGTSTDTQYF.

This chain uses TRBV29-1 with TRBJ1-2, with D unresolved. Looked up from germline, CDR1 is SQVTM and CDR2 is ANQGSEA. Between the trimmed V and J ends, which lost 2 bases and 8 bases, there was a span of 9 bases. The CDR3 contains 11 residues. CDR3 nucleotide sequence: TGCAGCGTTGAATCGCTTTCGGGCTACACCTTC. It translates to CSVESLSGYTF.

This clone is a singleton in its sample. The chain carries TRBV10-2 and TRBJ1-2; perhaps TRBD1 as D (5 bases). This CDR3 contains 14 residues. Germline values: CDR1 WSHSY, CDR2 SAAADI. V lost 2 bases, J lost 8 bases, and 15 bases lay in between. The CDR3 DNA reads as TGCGCCAGCAGTGAGCCGAGACAGTTGGGAGGCTACACCTTC. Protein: CASSEPRQLGGYTF.

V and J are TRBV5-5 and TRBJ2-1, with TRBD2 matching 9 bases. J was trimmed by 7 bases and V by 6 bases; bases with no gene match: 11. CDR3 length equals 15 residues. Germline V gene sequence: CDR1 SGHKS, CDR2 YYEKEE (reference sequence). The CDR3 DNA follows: TGTGCCAGCACCACCGTGGCGGGGGGGCGAAATGAGCAGTTCTTC. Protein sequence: CASTTVAGGRNEQFF.